This T cell receptor beta chain was sequenced during a study of T cell clonotyping in hematopoietic cell transplantation. Points from the study as a whole: Recipient TCR diversity dropped after transplant; expanded clonotypes rose from day 30 to 180. Higher Inverse Simpson Index values in graft donor and pretransplant recipient predicted broader posttransplant TCR diversity. Few recipient clonotypes overlapped donors; over 95% were de novo at given depth.

The assay was immunoSEQ multiplex PCR, and TCRdb's table has in-frame clones only and misses some. Here the sample spans 15,000 to 20,000 clones, 70% to 90% being singletons. About this clone: Its antigen is as yet unknown.

The length of the CDR3 is 13 residues. This receptor was obtained from a woman between 35 and 50 years old in good health. Some clones in this sample may be carry-over from other donors' samples. Sequenced input: peripheral blood mononuclear cells. V gene TRBV21-1 combines with J gene TRBJ1-2. TRBV21-1 counts as a pseudogene. The CDR3 sequence: CASRGRVTYGYTF. The CDR3 DNA follows: TGTGCCAGCCGCGGGAGGGTGACCTATGGCTACACCTTC.